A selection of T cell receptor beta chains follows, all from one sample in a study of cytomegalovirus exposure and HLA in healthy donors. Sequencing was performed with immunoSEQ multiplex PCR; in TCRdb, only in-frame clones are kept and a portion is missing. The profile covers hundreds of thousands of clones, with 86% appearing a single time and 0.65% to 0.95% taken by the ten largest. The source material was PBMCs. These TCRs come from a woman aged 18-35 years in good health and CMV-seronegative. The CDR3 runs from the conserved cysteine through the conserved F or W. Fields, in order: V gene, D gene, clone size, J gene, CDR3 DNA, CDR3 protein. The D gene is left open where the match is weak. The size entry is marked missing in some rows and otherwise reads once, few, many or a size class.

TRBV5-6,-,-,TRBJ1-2,TGTGCCAGCAGCTTGCGAGGGTTCTATGGCTACACCTTC,CASSLRGFYGYTF
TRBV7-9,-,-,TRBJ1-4,TGTGCCAGCAGCCTAAACGGGGGAGAAAAACTGTTTTTT,CASSLNGGEKLFF
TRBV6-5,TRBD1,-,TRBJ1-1,TGTGCCAGCAGTCGGGACAGGCTCCCCAACACTGAAGCTTTCTTT,CASSRDRLPNTEAFF
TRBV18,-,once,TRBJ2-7,TGTGCCAGCTCACCCCAACATACCTACGAGCAGTACTTC,CASSPQHTYEQYF
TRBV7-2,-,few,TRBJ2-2,TGTGCCAGCAGCTTTACTCAGAACACCGGGGAGCTGTTTTTT,CASSFTQNTGELFF
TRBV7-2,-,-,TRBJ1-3,TGTGCCAGCAGCCCAACAGGCTCTGGAAACACCATATATTTT,CASSPTGSGNTIYF
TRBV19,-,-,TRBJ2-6,TGTGCCAGTAGTATTACAGTCTTTGGGGCCAACGTCCTGACTTTC,CASSITVFGANVLTF
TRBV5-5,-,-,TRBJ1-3,TGTGCCAGCAGCTTGGACGCCGGGGGTGCCTCTGGAAACACCATATATTTT,CASSLDAGGASGNTIYF
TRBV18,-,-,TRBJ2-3,TGTGCCAGCTCACCCTATCCTCCTAGCACAGATACGCAGTATTTT,CASSPYPPSTDTQYF
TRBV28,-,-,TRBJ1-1,TGTGCCAGCAGGAGGAGCTTTTACACTGAAGCTTTCTTT,CASRRSFYTEAFF
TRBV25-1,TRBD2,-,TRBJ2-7,TGTGCCAGCAGTTTCGTCAGCGGGAGCCACGAGCAGTACTTC,CASSFVSGSHEQYF
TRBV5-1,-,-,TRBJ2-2,TGCGCCAGCAGCTCCGAGGTCGGGATAGGCGGGGAGCTGTTTTTT,CASSSEVGIGGELFF
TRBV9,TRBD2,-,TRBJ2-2,TGTGCCAGCAGCCTCACTAGCGGACTGAACACCGGGGAGCTGTTTTTT,CASSLTSGLNTGELFF
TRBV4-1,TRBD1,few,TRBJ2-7,TGCGCCAGCAGCCGGGGGACAGGGAACGAGCAGTACTTC,CASSRGTGNEQYF
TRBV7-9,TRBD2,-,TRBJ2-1,TGTGCCAGCAGCTTATCCCCGGGGAGCGGGAGGAGTAATGAGCAGTTCTTC,CASSLSPGSGRSNEQFF
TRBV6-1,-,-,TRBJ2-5,TGTGCCAGCACCTACCAAGAGACCCAGTACTTC,CASTYQETQYF
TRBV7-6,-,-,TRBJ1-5,TGTGCCAGCAGCCCCGAGGCGAGGGGGAATCAGCCCCAGCATTTT,CASSPEARGNQPQHF
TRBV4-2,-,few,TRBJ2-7,TGTGCCAGCAGCCAAGAGAGGTCCTACGAGCAGTACTTC,CASSQERSYEQYF
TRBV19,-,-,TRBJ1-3,TGTGCCAGTAGCCCGGGACACGAGATCTCTGGAAACACCATATATTTT,CASSPGHEISGNTIYF
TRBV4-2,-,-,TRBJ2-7,TGTGCCAGCAGCCAAGAGTCCGGGAGCTCCTACGAGCAGTACTTC,CASSQESGSSYEQYF
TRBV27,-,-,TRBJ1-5,TGTGCCAGCAGAGTTATCGGGGGTCCTCAGCCCCAGCATTTT,CASRVIGGPQPQHF
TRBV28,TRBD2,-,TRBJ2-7,TGTGCCAGCAGCCGCGGACTAGCAACCTACGAGCAGTACTTC,CASSRGLATYEQYF
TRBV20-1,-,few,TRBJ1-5,TGCAGTGCCCAAAGGGGTCAGCCCCAGCATTTT,CSAQRGQPQHF
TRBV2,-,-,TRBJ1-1,TGTGCCAGCAGTGACCCAGGGGTTTCCACTGAAGCTTTCTTT,CASSDPGVSTEAFF
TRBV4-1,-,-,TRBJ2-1,TGCGCCAGCAGCCAAGATCGGGAGTTTTGGAACAATGAGCAGTTCTTC,CASSQDREFWNNEQFF
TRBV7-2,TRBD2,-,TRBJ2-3,TGTGCCAGCAGCTTTCGGGGGGGGACAGATACGCAGTATTTT,CASSFRGGTDTQYF
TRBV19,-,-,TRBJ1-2,TGTGCCAGTAGTATCTTTCCAGTCAGCTATGGCTACACCTTC,CASSIFPVSYGYTF
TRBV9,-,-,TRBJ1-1,TGTGCCAGCAGCGCCGCGGGGAGGGGGGCTTCTGAAGCTTTCTTT,CASSAAGRGASEAFF
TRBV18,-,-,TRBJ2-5,TGTGCCAGCTCACGCACATCGGAGACCCAGTACTTC,CASSRTSETQYF
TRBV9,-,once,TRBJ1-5,TGTGCCAGCAGCGTAGGGGCTGCTAACAATCAGCCCCAGCATTTT,CASSVGAANNQPQHF
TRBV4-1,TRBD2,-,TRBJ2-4,TGCGCCAGCAGCCAAGCTCCGGGAGGGGGTGACATTCAGTACTTC,CASSQAPGGGDIQYF
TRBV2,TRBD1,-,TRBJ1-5,TGTGCCAGCAGTGATGAACAGGGGGCAGGACAGCCCCAGCATTTT,CASSDEQGAGQPQHF
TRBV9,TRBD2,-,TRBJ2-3,TGTGCCACCAACACCAATAGCGGGAGAACAGATACGCAGTATTTT,CATNTNSGRTDTQYF
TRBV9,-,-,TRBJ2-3,TGTGCCAGCAGCGTAGAACTATCAACCACAGATACGCAGTATTTT,CASSVELSTTDTQYF
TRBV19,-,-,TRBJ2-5,TGTGCCAGTAGTTCCCAGGCGGCTAGCGAGACCCAGTACTTC,CASSSQAASETQYF
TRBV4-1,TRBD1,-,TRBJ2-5,TGCGCCAGCAGCCAGGAAAGCACAGGGACAGGGGAAGAGACCCAGTACTTC,CASSQESTGTGEETQYF
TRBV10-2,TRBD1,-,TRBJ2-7,TGCGCCAGCAGTGACCAGGGGACAGACCTCCGAGGCTCCTACGAGCAGTACTTC,CASSDQGTDLRGSYEQYF
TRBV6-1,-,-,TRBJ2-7,TGTGCCAGCGTCTTCTCCCAGGCCCCCGCCTACGAGCAGTACTTC,CASVFSQAPAYEQYF
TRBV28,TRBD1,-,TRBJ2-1,TGTGCCAGCAGTGGACAGGGGAACAGCAATGAGCAGTTCTTC,CASSGQGNSNEQFF
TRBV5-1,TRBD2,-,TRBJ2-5,TGCGCCAGCAGCTTGGACCTAGCGGGAGGGCCAAGCGGGGAGACCCAGTACTTC,CASSLDLAGGPSGETQYF
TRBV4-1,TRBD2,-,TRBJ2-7,TGCGCCAGCAGCCATATAGCGGGAGGGTCCTACGAGCAGTACTTC,CASSHIAGGSYEQYF
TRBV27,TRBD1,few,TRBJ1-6,TGTGCCAGCAGTTCGCACAGGGGGCATAATTCACCCCTCCACTTT,CASSSHRGHNSPLHF
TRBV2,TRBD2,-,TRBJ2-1,TGTGCCAGCAGGGGACTATTAGGCTCCTACAATGAGCAGTTCTTC,CASRGLLGSYNEQFF
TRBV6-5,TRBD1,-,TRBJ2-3,TGTGCCAGCAGTGACAGGGTTACGCAGTATTTT,CASSDRVTQYF
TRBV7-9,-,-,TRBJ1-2,TGTGCCAGCAGCTCCGGGGGCTATGGCTACACCTTC,CASSSGGYGYTF
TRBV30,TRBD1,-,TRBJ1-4,TGTGCCTGGAGCATTCCGGGACAGTTTAATGAAAAACTGTTTTTT,CAWSIPGQFNEKLFF
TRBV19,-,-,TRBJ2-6,TGTGCCAGTATGAGCCTGAACTCTGGGGCCAACGTCCTGACTTTC,CASMSLNSGANVLTF
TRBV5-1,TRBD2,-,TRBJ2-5,TGCGCCAGCAGCCTAATGGGGTCGGGAGGGCCGTTCGCTCCACAAGAGACCCAGTACTTC,CASSLMGSGGPFAPQETQYF
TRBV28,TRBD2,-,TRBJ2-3,TGTGCCAGCAGTGTCGCCTGGGTCTCTAGCGGGAGGGCCGGGGTAGATACGCAGTATTTT,CASSVAWVSSGRAGVDTQYF
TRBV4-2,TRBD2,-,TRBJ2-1,TGTGCCAGCAGCCAAGCGACTAGCGGAAGCTCCTACAATGAGCAGTTCTTC,CASSQATSGSSYNEQFF
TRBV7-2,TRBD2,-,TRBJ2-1,TGTGCCAGCAGCTTAGGCCCGCTAGCGGGAGGTTACAATGAGCAGTTCTTC,CASSLGPLAGGYNEQFF
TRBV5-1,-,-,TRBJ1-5,TGTGCCAGCAGCTTGGCAGGCGGTCAGGGTCAGCCCCAGCATTTT,CASSLAGGQGQPQHF
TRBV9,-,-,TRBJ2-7,TGTGCCAGCAGCGTAGAGGGGGAGGGGACCGAGCAGTACTTC,CASSVEGEGTEQYF
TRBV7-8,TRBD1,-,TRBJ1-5,TGTGCCAGCAGCTCCGGGACAGGGGTCGTCGGGCCCCAGCATTTT,CASSSGTGVVGPQHF
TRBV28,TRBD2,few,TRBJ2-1,TGTGCCAGCAACAGCGGGGGGCCTTCCTACAATGAGCAGTTCTTC,CASNSGGPSYNEQFF
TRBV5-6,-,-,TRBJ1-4,TGTGCCAGCAGCTTGGGGCGGATTAATGAAAAACTGTTTTTT,CASSLGRINEKLFF
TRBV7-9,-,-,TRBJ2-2,TGTGCCAGCAGCCTCTCGAACACCGGGGAGCTGTTTTTT,CASSLSNTGELFF
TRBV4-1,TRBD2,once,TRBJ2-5,TGCGCCAGCAGCCAAGATATACCTAGCGGGAGGGTGGAGACCCAGTACTTC,CASSQDIPSGRVETQYF